This is a list of T cell receptor beta chains from one sample in a study of T cell responses to AZD1222 COVID-19 vaccine. Clones were sequenced by immunoSEQ multiplex PCR, and TCRdb holds only the in-frame ones, with some missing. The table lists more than 85,000 clones, 91% of them singletons. Sequencing was performed on peripheral blood, taken on day 0 of AZD1222 vaccination. The receptors were sampled from an adult in good health. The CDR3 runs from the conserved cysteine through the conserved F or W. D genes are given only for firm matches. The size entry is marked missing in some rows and otherwise reads once, few, many or a size class.

TRBJ1-4,.,once,TRBV11-2,TGTGCCAGCAGCCCCAGGGGAGGGCCTAATGAAAAACTGTTTTTT,CASSPRGGPNEKLFF
TRBJ2-4,TRBD1,.,TRBV5-4,TGTGCCAGCAGCTCCGGGGGACAGGGCGATAAAAACATTCAGTACTTC,CASSSGGQGDKNIQYF
TRBJ1-2,TRBD1,.,TRBV7-3,TGTGCCAGCAGCTTAGAGGCTATAGGGACAGGGGTCGACTATGGCTACACCTTC,CASSLEAIGTGVDYGYTF
TRBJ1-3,.,.,TRBV5-1,TGCGCCAGCAGCTTGGACGGTACCTCTGGAAACACCATATATTTT,CASSLDGTSGNTIYF
TRBJ1-2,.,.,TRBV4-1,TGCGCCAGCAGCCTCCCCGTGGGGGGCTATGGCTACACCTTC,CASSLPVGGYGYTF
TRBJ2-1,.,.,TRBV12-5,TGTGCTAGTGGTTTCAGCTTTTATGAGCAGTTCTTC,CASGFSFYEQFF
TRBJ1-5,.,.,TRBV6-5,TGTGCCAGCAACGGACGGGATAGCAATCAGCCCCAGCATTTT,CASNGRDSNQPQHF
TRBJ2-5,.,.,TRBV2,TGTGCCAGCAGTGAGCAGGTTGTGGAGACCCAGTACTTC,CASSEQVVETQYF
TRBJ2-5,.,.,TRBV6-5,TGTGCCAGCAGCCGAATAGCTAAGCAAGAGACCCAGTACTTC,CASSRIAKQETQYF
TRBJ1-5,.,.,TRBV10-3,TGTGCCGCCTCTCTAGAGGGGGGCTCCAATCAGCCCCAGCATTTT,CAASLEGGSNQPQHF
TRBJ1-1,TRBD1,.,TRBV18,TGTGCCAGCTCACCCGGACAGGGCATGAACACTGAAGCTTTCTTT,CASSPGQGMNTEAFF
TRBJ1-4,.,.,TRBV4-3,TGCGCCAGCAGCCAAGACGCGGCGGATGAAAAACTGTTTTTT,CASSQDAADEKLFF
TRBJ2-3,TRBD1,once,TRBV18,TGTGCCAGCTCACCGGGACAGGCCACAGATACGCAGTATTTT,CASSPGQATDTQYF
TRBJ2-7,.,.,TRBV27,TGTGCCAGCAGGTACAGGGCCTACTACGAGCAGTACTTC,CASRYRAYYEQYF
TRBJ1-3,.,once,TRBV9,TGTGCCAGCAGCGTAGCTCCCGGGGCAGAGGGAAACACCATATATTTT,CASSVAPGAEGNTIYF
TRBJ1-6,TRBD1,.,TRBV11-2,TGTGCCAGCAGGCGCGGGACAGGGGGTTCCTATAATTCACCCCTCCACTTT,CASRRGTGGSYNSPLHF
TRBJ1-2,.,.,TRBV15,TGTGCCACCAGCAGAGATCACTATGGCTACACCTTC,CATSRDHYGYTF
TRBJ1-2,TRBD1,.,TRBV6-5,TGTGCCAGTAGGGACAGGGGACCTAACTATGGCTACACCTTC,CASRDRGPNYGYTF